This T cell receptor (beta chain) originates from a study of blood T cell repertoires in COVID-19. Study summary: Both acute and convalescent COVID-19 samples were obtained from the United States, Italy and Spain. From T cells, B-cell-depleted T cells, or PBMCs came the material, which was cDNA or gDNA.

In the study's own analysis: Cell counts per sample came from amplifying reference gene primers. This table comes from immunoSEQ multiplex PCR, and its TCRdb copy is limited to in-frame clones, with some not included. That table is the source of V, J and clone size, and D and trimming were worked out from the DNA. The table records about 100,000 clones, roughly 88% of them present only once. Material for sequencing was peripheral blood. The receptor's source is a woman at least 80 years old with acute or convalescent COVID-19.

CDR3 sequence: CASEETAQASNTEAFF. The CDR3 nucleotides read TGTGCCAGCGAGGAGACAGCCCAAGCCTCGAACACTGAAGCTTTCTTT. This chain joins TRBV2 and TRBJ1-1, with a possible D match to TRBD1 (5 bases). This CDR3 contains 16 residues. Germline CDR1 and CDR2: SNHLY and FYNNEI. V was shortened by 8 bases and J by 1 base, with 20 bases between the two germline ends.